This T cell receptor (beta chain) was obtained from a study of T cell responses to AZD1222 COVID-19 vaccine. The V gene's germline CDR1 is SGHAT and CDR2 FQNNGV. The CDR3 length is 15 residues. Between the trimmed V and J ends, which lost 0 bases and 1 base, there was a span of 9 bases. The assay was immunoSEQ multiplex PCR, and TCRdb's table has in-frame clones only and misses some. The data hold 90,000 to 120,000 clones, with over 85% observed a single time. The TCR sequence derives from an adult in good health. The sample consisted of peripheral blood, taken on day 0 of AZD1222 vaccination. The V call is TRBV11-2, the J call TRBJ1-1, with D perhaps TRBD1 (6 bases). CDR3 amino acids: CASSLDWDTNTEAFF. Here the CDR3 DNA reads TGTGCCAGCAGCTTAGATTGGGACACGAACACTGAAGCTTTCTTT.